This note documents a single TCR beta chain sequence. The germline gives CDR1 SGHTA, CDR2 FQGTGA. Losses at the gene ends were 5 bases for V and 2 bases for J; bases not matched to a gene: 6. There are 16 residues in the CDR3. Some clones are missing from TCRdb's copy, which holds only in-frame ones; the method was immunoSEQ multiplex PCR. The sample records about 130,000 clones, over 85% being singletons. This specimen belongs to a study of control samples from healthy donors and cancer patients. The V and J genes are TRBV7-3 and TRBJ2-3, with 11 positions matching TRBD2. The sequenced sample consisted of blood. This clonotype was sampled from a man aged 18 to 29 in good health. This chain's CDR3 is CASSLPSGGYTDTQYF. The CDR3 DNA sequence: TGTGCCAGCAGCCTACCTAGCGGGGGGTACACAGATACGCAGTATTTT.